This entry lists 10 T cell receptor beta chains sequenced from one sample in a study of shared clonotypes between healthy human individuals. Profiled with immunoSEQ multiplex PCR; TCRdb holds only in-frame clones, not every one. The table records about 1.1 million clones, about 72% of them present only once. Sequencing was done on a sample of memory CD4+ T cells from PBMCs. The subset: CD45RA-negative fraction. These receptors originate from a man aged 18-30 years in good health. Some clones in this sample may be carry-over from other donors' samples.

The CDR3 DNA sequence: TGTGCCACCAGTAATGAGTTCCGGGCTGAAGCTTTCTTT. Encoded protein: CATSNEFRAEAFF. The chain combines TRBV15 with TRBJ1-1; no reliable D call. Germline CDR1 and CDR2: LNHNV and YYDKDF (reference sequence). V was shortened by 6 bases and J by 6 bases, with 14 bases between the two germline ends. The CDR3 totals 13 residues.

The count of this clone is one. The chain combines TRBV5-1 with TRBJ2-1; no clear D gene. This CDR3 spans 11 amino acids. V lost 4 bases and J 5 bases, leaving 4 bases between the germline ends. Germline lookup yields CDR1 SGHRS and CDR2 YFSETQ. The CDR3 DNA sequence: TGCGCCAGCAGCCCCCACAATGAGCAGTTCTTC. This codes for CASSPHNEQFF.

This clone has a handful of counts. A far larger clone differs by one base, so this is likely a read error. Other DNA sequences in the same sample also yield this CDR3. The chain combines TRBV27 with TRBJ1-1; TRBD1 is a possible D gene (5 bases). Germline V CDR1 and CDR2: MNHEY, SMNVEV (reference sequence). CDR3 length: 13 residues. DNA of the CDR3: TGTGCCAGTAGTTTAAGCAGGGACACTGAAGCTTTCTTT. Translating it yields CASSLSRDTEAFF.

A single count supports this clone. In the same sample, other DNA sequences code for this CDR3. This chain joins TRBV6-5 and TRBJ1-3; no clear D. Germline CDR1 MNHEY, CDR2 SVGAGI. The CDR3 is made up of 14 amino acids. Trimming took off 0 bases at V and 0 bases at J, with 3 bases between the two ends. The CDR3: CASSYSLSGNTIYF. The DNA for the CDR3 is TGTGCCAGCAGTTACTCCCTCTCTGGAAACACCATATATTTT.

The CDR3 nucleotides read TGTGCCAGCAGCTTATCCAGCGGGAGGGCCGAGCAGTACTTC. Translating gives CASSLSSGRAEQYF. V is TRBV7-2 and J is TRBJ2-7; 10 nucleotides agree with TRBD2. V was clipped by 2 bases and J by 6 bases; unmatched bases: 4. There are 14 residues in the CDR3. Germline assignment: CDR1 SGHTA and CDR2 FQGNSA.

V is TRBV15 and J is TRBJ2-7; D is perhaps TRBD1 or TRBD2 (6 bases each). Looked up from germline, CDR1 is LNHNV and CDR2 is YYDKDF (reference sequence). The ends were cut back, 0 bases at V and 3 bases at J, with 12 bases in the middle. The CDR3 sequence is 15 residues long. Here the CDR3 DNA reads TGTGCCACCAGCAGAGAACAGGGAGGTGGCTACGAGCAGTACTTC. Encoded protein: CATSREQGGGYEQYF. Combining the CDR3 with reference TRBV15 and TRBJ2-7 gives the whole variable domain DAMVIQNPRYQVTQFGKPVTLSCSQTLNHNVMYWYQQKSSQAPKLLFHYYDKDFNNEADTPDNFQSRRPNTSFCFLDIRSPGLGDTAMYLCATSREQGGGYEQYFGPGTRLTVT.

The chain employs TRBV28 and TRBJ2-5; 10 bases are a match to TRBD1. Germline CDR1 and CDR2: MDHEN and SYDVKM. The CDR3 covers 15 residues. V lost 6 bases and J lost 5; bases outside the gene matches: 9. The DNA for the CDR3 is TGTGCCAGCAGCTCGACGGGACAGGGGTCCGAGACCCAGTACTTC. It encodes CASSSTGQGSETQYF.

The CDR3 region is CASSYSRGVTEAFF. The CDR3, as DNA: TGTGCCAGCAGTTACTCCAGGGGAGTCACTGAAGCTTTCTTT. The rearrangement uses TRBV6-5 and TRBJ1-1; D is possibly TRBD1 (6 bases). Germline lookup yields CDR1 MNHEY and CDR2 SVGAGI. Trimming shortened V by 0 bases and J by 4 bases, and 9 bases separated the two germline ends. The CDR3 loop spans 14 amino acids.

The count of this clone is one. This chain uses TRBV7-3 with TRBJ2-3; no clear D. V lost 6 bases, J lost 4 bases, and 14 bases lay in between. This CDR3 has 14 residues. From germline, CDR1 is SGHTA and CDR2 FQGTGA. CDR3 loop: CASSPLRGADTQYF. The CDR3 DNA reads TGTGCCAGCAGTCCGCTGAGAGGAGCAGATACGCAGTATTTT.

The CDR3 sequence is CASSLEAVSYEQYF. DNA of the CDR3: TGTGCCAGCAGCTTAGAGGCGGTCTCCTACGAGCAGTACTTC. The chain couples TRBV7-2 to TRBJ2-7; D unclear. Germline V gene data show CDR1 as SGHTA and CDR2 as FQGNSA. V lost 1 base and J 0 bases, leaving 7 bases between the germline ends. The CDR3 consists of 14 residues.